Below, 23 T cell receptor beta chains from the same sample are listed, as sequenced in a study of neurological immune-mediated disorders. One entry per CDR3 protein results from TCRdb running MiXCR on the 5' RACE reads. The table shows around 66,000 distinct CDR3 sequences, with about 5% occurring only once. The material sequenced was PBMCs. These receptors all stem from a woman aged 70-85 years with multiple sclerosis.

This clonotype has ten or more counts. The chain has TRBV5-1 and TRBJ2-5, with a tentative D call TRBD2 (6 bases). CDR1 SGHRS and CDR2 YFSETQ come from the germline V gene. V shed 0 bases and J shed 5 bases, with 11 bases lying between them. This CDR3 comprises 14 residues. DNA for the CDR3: TGCGCCAGCAGCTTGGGGACTACGAGCGAGACCCAGTACTTC. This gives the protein CASSLGTTSETQYF.

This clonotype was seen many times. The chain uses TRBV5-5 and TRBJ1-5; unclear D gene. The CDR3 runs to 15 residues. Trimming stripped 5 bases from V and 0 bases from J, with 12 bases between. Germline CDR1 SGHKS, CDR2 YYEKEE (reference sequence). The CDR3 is CASRALPNSNQPQHF. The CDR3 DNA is TGTGCCAGCAGGGCTCTCCCGAATAGCAATCAGCCCCAGCATTTT.

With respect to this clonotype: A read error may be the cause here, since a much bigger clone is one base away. The DNA of the CDR3 is TGTGCCAGCAGCAGGGACACCATCTCGTCTGGCTACACCTTC. It translates to CASSRDTISSGYTF. The chain recombines TRBV7-2 with TRBJ1-2; perhaps TRBD1 as D (6 bases). CDR1 and CDR2 from the germline V gene are SGHTA and FQGNSA. The CDR3 consists of 14 residues. Trimming removed 5 bases at V and 7 bases at J, with 17 bases between.

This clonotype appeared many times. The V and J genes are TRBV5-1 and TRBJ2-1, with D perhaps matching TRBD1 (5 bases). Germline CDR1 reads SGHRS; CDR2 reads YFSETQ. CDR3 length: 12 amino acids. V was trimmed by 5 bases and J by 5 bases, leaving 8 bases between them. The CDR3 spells CASRRGDNEQFF. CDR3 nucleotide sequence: TGCGCCAGCAGAAGGGGCGACAATGAGCAGTTCTTC.

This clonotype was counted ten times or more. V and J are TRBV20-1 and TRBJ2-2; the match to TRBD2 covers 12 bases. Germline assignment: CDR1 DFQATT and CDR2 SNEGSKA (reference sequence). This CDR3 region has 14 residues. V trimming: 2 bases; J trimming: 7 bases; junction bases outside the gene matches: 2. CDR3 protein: CSARLAGGFGELFF. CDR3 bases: TGCAGTGCTAGACTAGCGGGAGGGTTCGGGGAGCTGTTTTTT.

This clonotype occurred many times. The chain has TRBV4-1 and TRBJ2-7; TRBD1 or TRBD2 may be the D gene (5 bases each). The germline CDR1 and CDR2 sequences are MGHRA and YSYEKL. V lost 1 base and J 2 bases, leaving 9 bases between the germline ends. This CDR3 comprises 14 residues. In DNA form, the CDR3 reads TGCGCCAGCAGCCAAGCAGGGACCACCTACGAGCAGTACTTC. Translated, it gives CASSQAGTTYEQYF.

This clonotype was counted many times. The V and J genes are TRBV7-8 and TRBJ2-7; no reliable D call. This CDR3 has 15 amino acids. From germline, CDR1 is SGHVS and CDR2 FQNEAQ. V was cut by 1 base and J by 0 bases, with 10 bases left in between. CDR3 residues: CASSLGGSSSYEQYF. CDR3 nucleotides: TGTGCCAGCAGCTTAGGTGGTTCAAGCTCCTACGAGCAGTACTTC.

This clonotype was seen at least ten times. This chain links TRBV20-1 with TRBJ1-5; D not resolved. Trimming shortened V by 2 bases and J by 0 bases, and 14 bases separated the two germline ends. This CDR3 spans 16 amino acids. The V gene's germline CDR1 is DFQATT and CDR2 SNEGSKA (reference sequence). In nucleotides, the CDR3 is TGCAGTGCTAGAATGGGGTTATCGTATAGCAATCAGCCCCAGCATTTT. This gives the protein CSARMGLSYSNQPQHF.

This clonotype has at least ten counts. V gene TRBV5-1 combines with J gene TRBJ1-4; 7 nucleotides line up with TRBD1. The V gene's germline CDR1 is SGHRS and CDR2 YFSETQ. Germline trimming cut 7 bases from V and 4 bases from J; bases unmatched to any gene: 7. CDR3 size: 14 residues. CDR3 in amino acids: CASRGQAGNEKLFF. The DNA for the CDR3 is TGCGCCAGCCGAGGACAGGCGGGTAATGAAAAACTGTTTTTT. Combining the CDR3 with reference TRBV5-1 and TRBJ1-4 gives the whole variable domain KAGVTQTPRYLIKTRGQQVTLSCSPISGHRSVSWYQQTPGQGLQFLFEYFSETQRNKGNFPGRFSGRQFSNSRSEMNVSTLELGDSALYLCASRGQAGNEKLFFGSGTQLSVL.

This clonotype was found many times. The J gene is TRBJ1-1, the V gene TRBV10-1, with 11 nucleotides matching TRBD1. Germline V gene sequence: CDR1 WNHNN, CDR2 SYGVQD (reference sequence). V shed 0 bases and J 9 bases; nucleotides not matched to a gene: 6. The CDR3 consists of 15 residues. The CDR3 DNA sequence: TGCGCCAGCAGTGAGTCCCTTGGACAGGGGGCACAAGCTTTCTTT. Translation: CASSESLGQGAQAFF.

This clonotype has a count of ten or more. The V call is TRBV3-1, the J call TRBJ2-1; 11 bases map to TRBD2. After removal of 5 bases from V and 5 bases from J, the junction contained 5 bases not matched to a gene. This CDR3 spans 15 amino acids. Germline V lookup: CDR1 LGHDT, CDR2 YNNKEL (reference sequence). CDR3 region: CASSSRLAGNNEQFF. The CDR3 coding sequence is TGTGCCAGCAGCTCTCGACTAGCGGGGAACAATGAGCAGTTCTTC.

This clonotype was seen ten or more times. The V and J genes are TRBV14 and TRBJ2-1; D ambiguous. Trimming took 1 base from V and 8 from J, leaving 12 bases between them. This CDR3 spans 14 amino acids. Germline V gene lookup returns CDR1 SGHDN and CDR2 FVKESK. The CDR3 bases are TGTGCCAGCAGCCAAGTCCCTAGTAGGTATGAGCAGTTCTTC. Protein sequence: CASSQVPSRYEQFF.

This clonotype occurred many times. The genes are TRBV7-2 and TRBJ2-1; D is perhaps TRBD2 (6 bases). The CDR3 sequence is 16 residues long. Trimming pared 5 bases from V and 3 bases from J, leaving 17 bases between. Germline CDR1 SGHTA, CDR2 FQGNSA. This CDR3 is CASSPVRGGLYNEQFF. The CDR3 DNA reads TGTGCCAGCAGCCCCGTAAGAGGAGGGCTCTACAATGAGCAGTTCTTC.

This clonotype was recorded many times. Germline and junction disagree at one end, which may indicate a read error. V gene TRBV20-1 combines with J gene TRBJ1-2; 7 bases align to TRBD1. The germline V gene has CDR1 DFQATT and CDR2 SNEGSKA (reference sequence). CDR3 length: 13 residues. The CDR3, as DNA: TGCAGTGCTAGCGGGCTTCGGGGGGACAGACCTTACTTC. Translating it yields CSASGLRGDRPYF.

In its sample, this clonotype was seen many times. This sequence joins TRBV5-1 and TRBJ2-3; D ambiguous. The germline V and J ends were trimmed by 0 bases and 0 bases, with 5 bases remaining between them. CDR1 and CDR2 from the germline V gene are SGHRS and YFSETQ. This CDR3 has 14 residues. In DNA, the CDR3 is TGCGCCAGCAGCTTGGACGGAAGCACAGATACGCAGTATTTT. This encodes CASSLDGSTDTQYF.

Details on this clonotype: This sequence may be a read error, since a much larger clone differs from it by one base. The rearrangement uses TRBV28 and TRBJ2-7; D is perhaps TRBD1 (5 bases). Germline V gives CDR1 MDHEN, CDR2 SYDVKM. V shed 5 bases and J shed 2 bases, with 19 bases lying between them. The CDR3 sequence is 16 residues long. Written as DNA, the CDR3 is TGTGCCAGCAGTCCATCGGAAGGGGCGGCCCCCTACGAGCAGTACTTC. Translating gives CASSPSEGAAPYEQYF.

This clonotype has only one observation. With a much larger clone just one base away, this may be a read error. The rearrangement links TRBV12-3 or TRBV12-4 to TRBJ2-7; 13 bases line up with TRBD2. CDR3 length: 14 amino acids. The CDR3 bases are TGTACCAGCAGTCAGACTAGCGGGAGGAGCGAGCAGTACTTC. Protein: CTSSQTSGRSEQYF.

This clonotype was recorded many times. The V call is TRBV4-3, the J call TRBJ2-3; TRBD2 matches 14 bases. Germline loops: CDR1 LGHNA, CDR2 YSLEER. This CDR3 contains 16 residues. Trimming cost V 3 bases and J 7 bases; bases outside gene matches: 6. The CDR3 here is CASSQGGLAGVNTQYF. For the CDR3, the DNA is TGCGCCAGCAGCCAGGGGGGACTAGCGGGAGTAAATACGCAGTATTTT.

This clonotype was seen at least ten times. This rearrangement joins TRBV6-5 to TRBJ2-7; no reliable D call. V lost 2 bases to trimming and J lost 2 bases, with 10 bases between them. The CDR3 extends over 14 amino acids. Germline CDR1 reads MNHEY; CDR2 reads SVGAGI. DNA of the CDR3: TGTGCCAGCAGTTACGGTAGAGTGACCTACGAGCAGTACTTC. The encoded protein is CASSYGRVTYEQYF.

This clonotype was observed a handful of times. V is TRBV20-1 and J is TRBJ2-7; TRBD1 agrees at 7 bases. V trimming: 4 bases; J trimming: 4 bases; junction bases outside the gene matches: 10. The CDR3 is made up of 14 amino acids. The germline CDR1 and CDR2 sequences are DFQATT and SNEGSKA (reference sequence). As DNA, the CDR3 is TGCAGTGCTACCCTCCCCTACAGGGGTTACGAGCAGTACTTC. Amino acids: CSATLPYRGYEQYF.

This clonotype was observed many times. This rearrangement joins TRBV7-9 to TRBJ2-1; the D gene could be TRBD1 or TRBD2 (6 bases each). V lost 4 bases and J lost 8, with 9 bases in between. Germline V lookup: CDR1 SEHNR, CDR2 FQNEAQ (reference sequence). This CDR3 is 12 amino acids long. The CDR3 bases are TGTGCCAGCAGCTCCGGGGGCGATGAGCAGTTCTTC. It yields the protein CASSSGGDEQFF.

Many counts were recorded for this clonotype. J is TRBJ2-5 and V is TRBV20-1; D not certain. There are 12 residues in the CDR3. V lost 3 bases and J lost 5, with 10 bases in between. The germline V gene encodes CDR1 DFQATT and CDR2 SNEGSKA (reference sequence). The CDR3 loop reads CSARWGGETQYF. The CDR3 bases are TGCAGTGCTAGGTGGGGTGGGGAGACCCAGTACTTC.

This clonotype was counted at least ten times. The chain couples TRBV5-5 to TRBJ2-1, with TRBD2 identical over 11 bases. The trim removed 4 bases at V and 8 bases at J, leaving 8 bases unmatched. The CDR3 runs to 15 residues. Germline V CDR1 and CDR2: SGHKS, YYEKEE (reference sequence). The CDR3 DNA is TGTGCCAGCAGCGGGGGGTCTAGCGGGAGGCATGAGCAGTTCTTC. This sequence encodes CASSGGSSGRHEQFF.